The clone carrying this T cell receptor beta chain was observed many times. Its antigen is still unknown. With the library built for alpha chains, this beta chain is off target and its frequency is not meaningful. These data are taken from a study of spatial heterogeneity in lung cancer. Study-level information: Tumor-region TCR transcript counts correlated strongly with a T cell module score from matched bulk RNA-seq.

As for time point: sample taken at primary tumor resection. Study-wide findings and caveats: Expanded intratumoral alpha and beta TCR counts tracked tumor mutation counts. Sequencing reached an estimated coverage of tumor T cells that was only roughly 7% for alpha chains and 12% to 15% for beta chains.

Every TCR cDNA molecule bore its own unique molecular identifier. From the 5' RACE reads, TCRdb called clonotypes with MiXCR, one entry per CDR3 protein. The sample consists of roughly 16,000 distinct CDR3 sequences, roughly 7.1% of them appearing once. The sequenced sample was lung tumor tissue, obtained at surgery. This TCR came from a female donor with early-stage non-small cell lung cancer.

Written as DNA, the CDR3 is TGTGCCAGCAGTGGCGTGGGCACAGATACGCAGTATTTT. This translates into CASSGVGTDTQYF. The rearrangement uses TRBV2 and TRBJ2-3; no reliable D call. V was cut by 4 bases and J by 1 base, with 6 bases left in between. The germline V gene has CDR1 SNHLY and CDR2 FYNNEI. The CDR3 totals 13 residues.